The rows below give T cell receptor beta chains drawn from one sample of a study of CD8+ T cells in alopecia areata. The data were produced by immunoSEQ multiplex PCR, yet TCRdb's version contains in-frame clones alone and is incomplete. The sample consists of some 170,000 clones, approximately 70% of them appearing once. The sample in question was CD8+ T cells sorted from blood, obtained at week 0. Receptors originate from a human donor with alopecia areata. The CDR3 runs from the conserved cysteine through the conserved F or W. D genes are given only for firm matches. Clone size is stated in some rows and not others, as once, few, many or a class when expanded.

j_call | d_call | clone_size | v_call | cdr3_nt | cdr3_aa
TRBJ2-7 | - | - | TRBV27 | TGTGCCAGCAGTTTAGCCCGGGGGGCTTGGGAGCAGTACTTC | CASSLARGAWEQYF
TRBJ1-1 | - | - | TRBV9 | TGTGCCAGCAGCACTGCTGGGAGGGAAGCTTTCTTT | CASSTAGREAFF
TRBJ2-1 | - | - | TRBV7-9 | TGTGCCACCCTGGGGCGGAGCTCCTACAATGAGCAGTTCTTC | CATLGRSSYNEQFF
TRBJ2-1 | TRBD1 | - | TRBV25-1 | TGTGCCAGCAGTGAACCCGGGACAGACAATGAGCAGTTCTTC | CASSEPGTDNEQFF
TRBJ2-7 | - | - | TRBV29-1 | TGCAGCGTTGAAGGCAGGGGACACGAGCAGTACTTC | CSVEGRGHEQYF
TRBJ2-3 | - | - | TRBV12-5 | TGTGCTAGTGGTTATATTCCGCAGGGGAACCTGTATTTT | CASGYIPQGNLYF
TRBJ1-4 | - | - | TRBV7-8 | TGTGCCAGCAGCATACTCCCGGGGAGAGGGGAAAAACTGTTTTTT | CASSILPGRGEKLFF
TRBJ1-4 | - | - | TRBV10-3 | TGTGCCATCAGTGGCGAGGACCCTAATAGTGAAAAACTGTTTTTT | CAISGEDPNSEKLFF
TRBJ1-2 | - | - | TRBV7-9 | TGTGCCAGCAGCCCAGTGACAGACCGAACCTATGGCTACACCTTC | CASSPVTDRTYGYTF
TRBJ2-3 | TRBD1 | - | TRBV10-3 | TGTGCCATCAGGAAGACAGGGAACACAGATACGCAGTATTTT | CAIRKTGNTDTQYF
TRBJ2-7 | TRBD1 | few | TRBV19 | TGTGCCAGTTCATACGGGGACAGGGGTTACGAGCAGTACTTC | CASSYGDRGYEQYF
TRBJ2-3 | - | - | TRBV15 | TGTGCCACCAGCAGAGCAGGGACCGCAGATACGCAGTATTTT | CATSRAGTADTQYF
TRBJ2-7 | TRBD1 | - | TRBV2 | TGTGCCAGCAGTGAGGACAGGGGATACGAGCAGTACTTC | CASSEDRGYEQYF
TRBJ1-5 | TRBD1 | - | TRBV7-8 | TGTGCCAGCAGCCCCAGGGGGCGCACAGGGGTTCAGCCCCAGCATTTT | CASSPRGRTGVQPQHF
TRBJ1-5 | - | - | TRBV27 | TGTGCCAGCAGGGTTGGCAATCAGCCCCAGCATTTT | CASRVGNQPQHF
TRBJ2-2 | - | - | TRBV6-5 | TGTGCCAGCAGTTACTACACCTTCACCGGGGAGCTGTTTTTT | CASSYYTFTGELFF
TRBJ2-7 | TRBD2 | - | TRBV27 | TGTGCCAGCGGCAGCGGGGGGTCCTACGAGCAGTACTTC | CASGSGGSYEQYF
TRBJ2-3 | TRBD2 | - | TRBV19 | TGTGCCAGTAGTATGGGCCTTAGCGGGGGTCGGCGGGATACGCAGTATTTT | CASSMGLSGGRRDTQYF
TRBJ1-1 | - | - | TRBV29-1 | TGCAGCGTCTCACTAGGGAACACTGAAGCTTTCTTT | CSVSLGNTEAFF
TRBJ2-2 | - | - | TRBV29-1 | TGCAGCGTTTACCGGTGGGGCAGGGATTCCGGGGAGCTGTTTTTT | CSVYRWGRDSGELFF
TRBJ2-2 | - | - | TRBV30 | TGTGCCTGGATCCCCGAGAACACCGGGGAGCTGTTTTTT | CAWIPENTGELFF
TRBJ2-7 | TRBD2 | - | TRBV4-1 | TGCGCCAGCAGCCATCCCTCCGCGGGGGTCCCCGAGCAGTACTTC | CASSHPSAGVPEQYF
TRBJ1-2 | - | - | TRBV9 | TGTGCCAGCAGCGAACAGGGAGCGGGCTATGGCTACACCTTC | CASSEQGAGYGYTF
TRBJ1-1 | TRBD1 | - | TRBV7-2 | TGTGCCAGCAGCTTAGGAGACAGGGCGAACACTGAAGCTTTCTTT | CASSLGDRANTEAFF
TRBJ1-6 | - | - | TRBV7-2 | TGTGCCAGCACCGTCATTAATTCACCCCTCCACTTT | CASTVINSPLHF
TRBJ2-1 | - | - | TRBV11-3 | TGTGCCAGCGACACACAGTTCTTC | CASDTQFF
TRBJ2-5 | - | - | TRBV7-2 | TGTGCCAGCAGCTTAGAGGAGAGACACCAAGAGACCCAGTACTTC | CASSLEERHQETQYF
TRBJ2-7 | - | few | TRBV4-1 | TGCGCCAGCAGCCCGAAGGGGGGTCCCTACGAGCAGTACTTC | CASSPKGGPYEQYF
TRBJ1-6 | - | once | TRBV7-9 | TGTGCCAGCAGCTCCGTCAGGGCACTTAATTCACCCCTCCACTTT | CASSSVRALNSPLHF
TRBJ1-1 | - | - | TRBV29-1 | TGCAGCGTTGAAGAAGCTTTCTTT | CSVEEAFF
TRBJ2-1 | TRBD2 | - | TRBV5-1 | TGCGCCAGCAGCTTGGTTCTTAGCGGGTCTGTCAATGAGCAGTTCTTC | CASSLVLSGSVNEQFF
TRBJ1-2 | - | - | TRBV27 | TGTGCCAGCAGGCAGGGAGGAAACTATGGCTACACCTTC | CASRQGGNYGYTF
TRBJ2-5 | TRBD1 | - | TRBV29-1 | TGCAGCGTTCGTGCCCCTCCCCCAGACAGGGGTAGAGAGACCCAGTACTTC | CSVRAPPPDRGRETQYF
TRBJ2-1 | - | - | TRBV2 | TGTGCCACCTACAGGGAAACTTACAATGAGCAGTTCTTC | CATYRETYNEQFF
TRBJ2-1 | TRBD1 | - | TRBV9 | TGTGCCAGCACCCGGACAGGGGGCGCGGGAGATGAGCAGTTCTTC | CASTRTGGAGDEQFF
TRBJ2-3 | - | - | TRBV29-1 | TGCAGCGTAGAACCCTTGGGGCGGACTACAGATACGCAGTATTTT | CSVEPLGRTTDTQYF
TRBJ2-2 | - | few | TRBV19 | TGTGCCAGTAGTATAGCGGCCGGGGAGCTGTTTTTT | CASSIAAGELFF
TRBJ1-1 | - | - | TRBV30 | TGTGCCTGGAGCTCTTCGAACACTGAAGCTTTCTTT | CAWSSSNTEAFF
TRBJ2-3 | TRBD2 | once | TRBV10-3 | TGTGCCATCAAGGGGCTAGCGGGGAACACAGATACGCAGTATTTT | CAIKGLAGNTDTQYF
TRBJ1-2 | - | - | TRBV23-1 | TGCGCCAGCAGTCAAACACCCAGGGTTGGCTATGGCTACACCTTC | CASSQTPRVGYGYTF
TRBJ2-7 | TRBD2 | - | TRBV11-1 | TGTGCCAGCAGTCCCGGGACTAGCTCCTACGAGCAGTACTTC | CASSPGTSSYEQYF
TRBJ2-7 | - | - | TRBV10-2 | TGTGCCAGCAGTTTACGAACAGGGCCCTACGAGCAGTACTTC | CASSLRTGPYEQYF
TRBJ2-7 | TRBD2 | - | TRBV23-1 | TGCGCCAGCATCCGGGGGACTACCTACGAGCAGTACTTC | CASIRGTTYEQYF
TRBJ1-2 | - | few | TRBV30 | TGTGCCTGGAGATGGGTGCCGGGTGGCTACACCTTC | CAWRWVPGGYTF
TRBJ2-7 | - | few | TRBV29-1 | TGCAGCGTTGTCGGGGAAAGGGGGACCTCCTACGAGCAGTACTTC | CSVVGERGTSYEQYF
TRBJ1-1 | - | - | TRBV6-5 | TGTGCCAGCAGGCAAGGGTTAACGAACACTGAAGCTTTCTTT | CASRQGLTNTEAFF
TRBJ1-2 | - | - | TRBV6-5 | TGTGCCAGCAGTTACGGCGGAACCTATGGCTACACCTTC | CASSYGGTYGYTF
TRBJ1-1 | - | few | TRBV10-2 | TGCGCCAGCACTTTCGGGAGGTCTGAAGCTTTCTTT | CASTFGRSEAFF
TRBJ2-4 | TRBD2 | - | TRBV27 | TGTGCCAGCAGTAATTCGGGGGGACCGGCAAACATTCAGTACTTC | CASSNSGGPANIQYF
TRBJ1-2 | - | - | TRBV13 | TGTGCCAGCAGCTTCTTACATAACCCTAACTATGGCTACACCTTC | CASSFLHNPNYGYTF
TRBJ1-2 | TRBD1 | few | TRBV5-5 | TGTGCCAGCAGCTCAGGGGGCGGCTACACCTTC | CASSSGGGYTF
TRBJ2-5 | - | - | TRBV4-1 | TGCGCCAGCAGCCAAGATAGAGGACTCGGCAGGACCCAGTACTTC | CASSQDRGLGRTQYF
TRBJ1-5 | - | - | TRBV19 | TGTGCCAGTAGGCTACAGGGCTCGCCCCAGCATTTT | CASRLQGSPQHF